These 11 T cell receptor beta chains were sequenced from one sample in a study of blood T cell repertoires in COVID-19 (dated by TCRdb to 2020 to 2021). Libraries were built with the immunoSEQ multiplex PCR assay. Not all clones reach the TCRdb copy of this immuneACCESS table, which keeps in-frame sequences only. Checked studies attribute under half of the gap to unresolved V genes and leave the rest unexplained. The sample table contains roughly 250,000 clones; only one count was recorded for approximately 86% of them. The top ten constitute about 6.9% of the sample. The sequencing sample was made of PBMCs or T cells enriched from blood (not recorded which). Receptor source: a woman in her thirties with acute COVID-19.

The chain uses TRBV27 and TRBJ1-1, with a weak D call TRBD1 (5 bases). This CDR3 region has 13 residues. CDR1 and CDR2 from the germline V gene are MNHEY and SMNVEV (reference sequence). V lost 2 bases and J lost 3, with 7 bases in between. CDR3 bases: TGTGCCAGCAGTTTACTCAGGGACACTGAAGCTTTCTTT. Protein sequence: CASSLLRDTEAFF.

This chain joins TRBV28 and TRBJ1-2; 8 bases fit TRBD1. This CDR3 has 17 amino acids. The V gene end was trimmed by 1 base and the J gene end by 2 bases; junction bases not matched to a gene: 9. The V gene's germline CDR1 is MDHEN and CDR2 SYDVKM. CDR3 loop: CASSLLGRGQGNYGYTF. Written as DNA, the CDR3 is TGTGCCAGCAGTTTATTAGGGAGAGGACAGGGAAACTATGGCTACACCTTC.

The chain employs TRBV4-3 and TRBJ2-1, with 11 positions matching TRBD2. Trimming removed 4 bases from V and 4 bases from J; junction bases left unmatched: 3. The CDR3 consists of 15 residues. Per the germline V gene, CDR1 is LGHNA and CDR2 is YSLEER. The DNA for the CDR3 is TGCGCCAGCAGCCGCGGGACTAGCGGATACAATGAGCAGTTCTTC. It translates to CASSRGTSGYNEQFF.

The chain joins TRBV7-2 to TRBJ1-1; 8 nucleotides align to TRBD1. The V gene end was trimmed by 0 bases and the J gene end by 5 bases; junction bases not matched to a gene: 2. CDR1 is SGHTA and CDR2 is FQGNSA in the germline V gene. The CDR3 length is 14 residues. CDR3 sequence: CASSLATGGTEAFF. The CDR3 DNA sequence: TGTGCCAGCAGCTTAGCTACAGGGGGAACTGAAGCTTTCTTT.

This clone was seen a single time. This chain connects TRBV20-1 to TRBJ1-3; unclear D gene. V lost 6 bases, J lost 4 bases, and 7 bases lay in between. Germline CDR1 DFQATT, CDR2 SNEGSKA (reference sequence). The CDR3 totals 11 residues. The chain's CDR3 is CSARGGNTIYF. The CDR3 DNA reads as TGCAGTGCCCGAGGGGGAAACACCATATATTTT.

This clone came up once. The gene calls are TRBV4-1 and TRBJ2-5; the D gene is possibly TRBD2 (5 bases). Germline V CDR1 and CDR2: MGHRA, YSYEKL. The CDR3 runs 16 residues. Trimming removed 0 bases at V and 4 bases at J, with 15 bases between. The CDR3 nucleotides are TGCGCCAGCAGCCAAGAACCGGCCGAACGGGGAGAGACCCAGTACTTC. Its translation is CASSQEPAERGETQYF.

The rearrangement links TRBV15 to TRBJ2-3, with 7 positions matching TRBD2. The germline CDR1 and CDR2 sequences are LNHNV and YYDKDF (reference sequence). V was clipped by 3 bases and J by 2 bases; unmatched bases: 11. The length of the CDR3 is 17 residues. CDR3 coding DNA: TGTGCCACCAGCAGCCCCCTTTCTAGCGGATACACAGATACGCAGTATTTT. This sequence encodes CATSSPLSSGYTDTQYF. The complete variable domain, with remaining parts taken from reference TRBV15 and TRBJ2-3, reads DAMVIQNPRYQVTQFGKPVTLSCSQTLNHNVMYWYQQKSSQAPKLLFHYYDKDFNNEADTPDNFQSRRPNTSFCFLDIRSPGLGDTAMYLCATSSPLSSGYTDTQYFGPGTRLTVL.

This clone was found once. The chain carries TRBV7-9 and TRBJ2-3, with TRBD2 matching 8 bases. The germline gives CDR1 SEHNR, CDR2 FQNEAQ (reference sequence). J gave up 0 bases and V 10 bases, and 6 bases lay outside the gene matches. The CDR3 consists of 14 residues. The CDR3 bases are TGTGCCACCCCTAGCGGGCCCAGCACAGATACGCAGTATTTT. Translating gives CATPSGPSTDTQYF.

Comments on this clone: Relative to the germline gene, one junction end is altered; a read error may explain this. This chain links TRBV9 with TRBJ1-2; 7 positions agree with TRBD1. The CDR3 has 12 amino acids. Germline V CDR1 and CDR2: SGDLS, YYNGEE. Here the CDR3 DNA reads TGTGCCAGCAGCGTAGTGGGACAGCTACCAGACTTC. As protein: CASSVVGQLPDF.

The CDR3 bases are TGTGCCAGCATTTTTCGGGGGAGCTGGCATCAGCCCCAGCATTTT. This sequence encodes CASIFRGSWHQPQHF. The rearrangement links TRBV6-5 to TRBJ1-5; maybe TRBD1 (5 bases). V lost 7 bases, J lost 5 bases, and 18 bases lay in between. The germline CDR1 and CDR2 sequences are MNHEY and SVGAGI. The CDR3 has 15 residues.

V gene TRBV7-3 combines with J gene TRBJ2-7, with 10 bases aligning to TRBD2. V was pared by 5 bases and J by 5 bases, with 9 bases of the junction left unmatched. Germline V gene sequence: CDR1 SGHTA, CDR2 FQGTGA. CDR3 length: 15 amino acids. The CDR3: CASSLGLAGVHEQYF. CDR3 DNA: TGTGCCAGCAGCCTGGGGCTAGCGGGAGTCCACGAGCAGTACTTC.